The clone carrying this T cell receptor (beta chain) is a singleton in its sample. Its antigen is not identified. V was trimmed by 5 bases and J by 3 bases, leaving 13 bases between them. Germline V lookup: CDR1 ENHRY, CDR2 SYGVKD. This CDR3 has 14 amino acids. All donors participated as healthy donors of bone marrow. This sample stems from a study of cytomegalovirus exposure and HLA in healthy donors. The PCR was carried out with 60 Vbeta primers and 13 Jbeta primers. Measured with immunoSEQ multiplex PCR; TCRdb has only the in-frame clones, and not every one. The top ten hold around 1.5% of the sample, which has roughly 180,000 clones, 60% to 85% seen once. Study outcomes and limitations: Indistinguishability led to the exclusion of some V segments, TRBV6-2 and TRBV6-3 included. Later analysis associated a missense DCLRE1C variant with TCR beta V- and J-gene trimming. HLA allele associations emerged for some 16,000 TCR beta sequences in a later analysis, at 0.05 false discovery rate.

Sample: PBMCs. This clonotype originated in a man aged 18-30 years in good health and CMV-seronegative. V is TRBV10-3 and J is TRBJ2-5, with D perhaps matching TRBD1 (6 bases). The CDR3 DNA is TGTGCCATCAGTACCCAGACAGGAGAAGAGACCCAGTACTTC. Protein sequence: CAISTQTGEETQYF.